The clone carrying this T cell receptor (beta chain) was observed a few times. What it recognizes is unknown. The healthy adult donors were HIV-negative and reported no recent acute infections or vaccinations. This sample stems from a study of shared clonotypes between healthy human individuals. Study-level results: Generally, naive subsets (rather than memory subsets) showed larger estimated richness. The study found about 5.1% of naive CD4 clonotypes shared across a handful of donors.

CDR3 length: 12 residues. Germline CDR1 reads SGHDT; CDR2 reads YYEEEE. The V end lost 6 bases, the J end lost 6 bases, and 13 bases lay between the germline ends. Sorted-subset replicate PCRs used 200 ng of genomic DNA. This amount corresponded to tens of thousands of T cell genomes. Sequenced by immunoSEQ multiplex PCR; TCRdb stores in-frame clones only, minus some. The sample holds approximately 1.5 million clones, around 98% seen once. The V call is TRBV5-6, the J call TRBJ2-7; D is possibly TRBD1 (5 bases). Sequenced input: naive CD4+ T cells sorted from blood. Subset defined: CD45RA+ positively selected. The TCR comes from a man aged 25 to 40 in good health. CDR3 amino acids: CASIDGASEQYF. The CDR3, as DNA: TGTGCCAGCATAGATGGGGCTAGCGAGCAGTACTTC.